What follows describes a single TCR beta chain. Its target antigen remains unknown. As the CDR3 is not closed by the conserved phenylalanine or tryptophan, this likely results from a read error. The sample originates from a study of tumor-infiltrating lymphocytes in glioblastoma multiforme (dated by TCRdb to 2016 to 2017). For context, the study as a whole: The study tested whether intratumoral genomic heterogeneity fosters TIL diversity by jointly investigating somatic mutations, TIL diversity and immune response activity.

Here is what the overall study found, with its caveats: Only one glioblastoma patient was included in the TCR and somatic mutation analysis, limiting generalizability. Clone frequencies may be distorted by RNA-based TCR sequencing because unequal numbers of TCR transcripts are carried by T cells. The authors noted that sorting T cells into functional subsets, which was not done in the study, would be a future improvement.

TCRB libraries were built from RNA via three nested multiplex PCR rounds using a modified ARM-PCR protocol with multiple V-beta primers and a C-beta primer. Starting from approximately 0.49 ug of total RNA, TCRB-specific cDNA was synthesized using ProtoScript II Reverse Transcriptase and a C-beta primer. For the TCRB libraries, no unique molecular identifiers were described. In the third PCR, barcodes and adapters were added over roughly 23 cycles with Deep VentR (exo-) polymerase, after which 250-500 bp bands were gel purified. TCRB libraries were sequenced with 250 bp paired-end reads on an Illumina HiSeq 2500. The original methods were these. The reads were cleaned with Trimmomatic, merged with FLASH and assigned V, D and J segments with MiGEC before being analyzed in VDJtools. The Shannon-Wiener diversity index, calculated using VDJtools, was used to quantify repertoire diversity. TCRdb cleaned the public reads at Q25 with fastp, built clones with MiXCR and kept in-frame beta chains. Each entry is one CDR3 protein sequence, shown with its most common DNA and genes. These V and J calls originate from TCRdb's pipeline instead of the authors' own analysis. The sample includes about 13,000 distinct CDR3 sequences, with around 71% observed a single time. 29% of the sample is in the top ten clones.

In the germline V gene, CDR1 corresponds to SNHLY and CDR2 to FYNNEI. Relative to germline, V is 6 bases shorter and J is 4 bases shorter, with 18 bases between their ends. The CDR3 comprises 15 residues, both ends counted. Only CDR3 DNA remains: 45 bases, in frame from the first base. The AllPrep DNA/RNA mini kit was used to purify genomic DNA and total RNA at the same time from each of the 10 to 11 tumor samples. OD 260/280 ratios above 1.9 and RNA integrity numbers above 6.5 were observed for all RNA. The sample comprised brain tumor tissue. The receptor was derived from a male donor with glioblastoma. Recombination joined TRBV2 with TRBJ1-2; TRBD1 is possibly the D segment (5 matching bases). The CDR3 loop reads CASSPGGRQGYGYTL. The DNA is as follows: TGTGCCAGCAGCCCAGGTGGGAGGCAGGGCTATGGCTACACCCTC.